The entry below describes one T cell receptor beta chain. Antigen specificity is unknown. This entry comes from a study of T cell responses to AZD1222 COVID-19 vaccine. Study-level results: Reports say nearly half of spike-specific TCRs go after unmutated variant regions. Donors were largely white British and mainly female; clonal diversity was possibly underestimated.

It was second doses at about 4 or about 12 weeks that were pooled. The CDR3 covers 15 residues. Germline V gene sequence: CDR1 LNHDA, CDR2 SQIVND (reference sequence). With 3 bases clipped from V and 6 bases from J, the junction kept 4 bases outside the gene matches. The assay was immunoSEQ multiplex PCR, and TCRdb's table has in-frame clones only and misses some. The sample contains about 150,000 clones, 92% of which appear only once. The V call is TRBV19, the J call TRBJ2-2; 10 bases map to TRBD1. This receptor was obtained from an adult who received the AZD1222 COVID-19 vaccine. This material consisted of peripheral blood, taken 28 days after the second AZD1222 dose. The CDR3 nucleotides are TGTGCCAGTAGTATGACAGGGGGCTTGTCCGGGGAGCTGTTTTTT. It codes for CASSMTGGLSGELFF.